The T cell receptor beta chain under discussion was sequenced for a study of T cell repertoires in cytomegalovirus infection. As for the study in general: CMV infection and matching HLA type were both indicated by public TCR beta signatures.

V was clipped by 5 bases and J by 9 bases; unmatched bases: 9. This CDR3 has 16 amino acids. CDR1 and CDR2 (germline): SGHVS, FNYEAQ. This clonotype was observed a handful of times. TCRdb re-called the reads through MiXCR, storing one row per CDR3 protein. The data contain 150,000 to 200,000 distinct CDR3 sequences, roughly 17% of them singletons. The sequencing input was CD8+ T cells from PBMCs. The V call is TRBV7-6, the J call TRBJ2-1; 14 positions match TRBD2. This sequence was found in a human donor in good health (CMV status not recorded). Some clones in this sample may be carry-over from other donors' samples. CDR3 nucleotides: TGTGCCAGCAGCACCGGACTAGCGGGAGGTCTGGGTGAGCAGTTCTTC. Translated: CASSTGLAGGLGEQFF. The full variable domain, completed using reference TRBV7-6 and TRBJ2-1, is GAGVSQSPRYKVTKRGQDVALRCDPISGHVSLYWYRQALGQGPEFLTYFNYEAQQDKSGLPNDRFSAERPEGSISTLTIQRTEQRDSAMYRCASSTGLAGGLGEQFFGPGTRLTVL.